This T cell receptor (beta chain) is from a study of blood T cell repertoires in COVID-19 (TCRdb year 2020). A note on the overall study: Samples from collaborators originated in the United States, Italy and Spain and spanned both the acute and convalescent phases of COVID-19. Where HLA class I and class II types were available, the types were taken from metadata supplied by the sample provider, not from assay-based typing. The samples were drawn from the first 160 participants of the ongoing ImmuneRACE study and from 1,200 or so subjects provided by 6 global collaborators. The dataset comprised deeply sampled blood TCRbeta repertoires from subjects exposed to, actively infected with, or recovered from COVID-19. The repertoires were released in a freely available public database meant as a resource for research on the immune response to SARS-CoV-2. A de-identified subject ID, COVID-19 status, age in years and sex were almost always included in the sample metadata. The material from the prospective study consisted of cDNA or gDNA derived from T cells, B-cell-depleted T cells, or PBMCs.

CDR1 SGHAT and CDR2 FQNNGV are derived from the germline V gene. V gives up 0 bases and J gives up 7 bases, and the segment between their germline ends measures 10 bases. From cysteine to phenylalanine, the CDR3 is 15 amino acids long. Only the CDR3 portion is preserved as DNA: 45 bases, with reading frame beginning at the first base. Results the study describes overall, beyond this receptor: How much clinical and demographic metadata was included differed by source and by participant, and the metadata was provided uncurated.

Collaborating institutions collected whole blood in K2EDTA tubes following their own protocols. For TCRbeta analysis, collaborators shipped samples as frozen whole blood, isolated PBMCs, or DNA extracted from either of those sample types. About this clone itself: Which antigen it targets is not known. Qualities for individual bases were not recorded, and no much larger clone is one base off.

TCRbeta CDR3 regions were amplified from genomic DNA by means of the immunoSEQ Assay, a bias-controlled multiplex PCR. In the source study's methods: Nucleated cell counts per sample were estimated from amplification of reference gene primers within the assay. To quantify the absolute abundance of each unique TCRbeta CDR3 rearrangement, sequence reads were collapsed and filtered. For each sample, productive Simpson clonality was calculated by taking the square root of Simpson's diversity index across productive rearrangements. The table comes from immuneACCESS by way of TCRdb, which keeps in-frame sequences with V and J called. Part of the clones is missing from these tables; in studies checked, under half for an unresolved V gene and the rest for unknown reasons. V and J calls and clone size follow that table, whereas D and trimming were derived from the DNA. Counted in this sample were 110,000 to 150,000 clones; approximately 83% of them appeared once. The ten largest clonotypes hold 1.6% of the sample.

This clonotype was sampled from a human donor in a cohort sampled during active COVID-19. The sequence joins TRBV11-2 to TRBJ1-6, with TRBD1 tentatively as D gene (5 bases match). Sequencing input: peripheral blood. At the DNA level, the sequence is TGTGCCAGCAGCTTAGATCGCAGGGAAAATTCACCCCTCCACTTT. The translation is CASSLDRRENSPLHF.